The clone carrying this T cell receptor (delta chain) was picked up a small number of times. The antigen is undetermined. CDR3 length: 18 residues. Germline V CDR1 and CDR2: GEAIGNYY, EKD. V lost 1 base, J lost 3 bases, and 5 bases stayed unmatched. This sample is part of a study of gammadelta T cells in human blood. TCRdb fed the RT-PCR reads to CATT. The sample records some 1,900 delta-chain clones, approximately 2.8% being singletons. Findings and caveats of the study: Microbial exposure appeared to drive polyclonal γδ T cell expansion after birth.

This TCR was recovered from a human fetus. Input material: Vgamma9Vdelta2 gamma-delta T cells from fetal blood. The J gene is TRDJ3, the V gene TRDV2; 10 nucleotides match TRDD3. Assignment of the J gene here rests on matching the DNA to germline, because TCRdb gives none. This chain's CDR3 is CACDTGGYRDWDTRQMFF. The CDR3 DNA is TGTGCCTGTGACACTGGGGGATACAGAGACTGGGACACCCGACAGATGTTTTTC.